A single sample gave rise to the 14 T cell receptor beta chains below, sequenced in a study of glioma-infiltrating T cells. TCR alpha and beta CDR3 regions were amplified from RNA using iRepertoire nested multiplex PCR. TCRdb ran MiXCR on the multiplex PCR reads and lists one entry per CDR3 protein. The sample has approximately 110,000 distinct CDR3 sequences, 20% to 25% seen once. The sequenced sample was glioma tissue, nonneoplastic brain tissue, or PBMCs (not recorded which). The receptors originated from a human donor with low-grade glioma or glioblastoma, undergoing nonglioma brain surgery, or in good health (not recorded which).

This clonotype was seen at least ten times. The chain recombines TRBV7-9 with TRBJ1-2; D call uncertain. The CDR3 extends over 13 amino acids. V was trimmed by 6 bases and J by 1 base, leaving 9 bases between them. Germline assignment: CDR1 SEHNR and CDR2 FQNEAQ (reference sequence). CDR3 DNA: TGTGCCAGCAGTTCGACGGTTAACTATGGCTACACCTTC. Protein product: CASSSTVNYGYTF.

A word on this clonotype: A much larger clone differs from this one at a single base, so this may be a read error. The chain uses TRBV7-9 and TRBJ2-5; D gene uncertain. Germline CDR1 reads SEHNR; CDR2 reads FQNEAQ (reference sequence). The CDR3 is 12 residues long. The CDR3: CAGSWEQETQYF. The CDR3 DNA reads as TGTGCCGGCAGCTGGGAACAAGAGACCCAGTACTTC.

In its sample, this clonotype was seen many times. The chain combines TRBV28 with TRBJ1-5; D unresolved. This CDR3 contains 12 residues. In germline, CDR1 is MDHEN, CDR2 SYDVKM. Between the trimmed V and J ends, which lost 10 bases and 0 bases, there was a span of 7 bases. This CDR3 is CATENSNQPQHF. CDR3 DNA: TGTGCCACCGAAAATAGCAATCAGCCCCAGCATTTT.

This clonotype has a count of ten or more. The genes are TRBV20-1 and TRBJ1-2; 8 positions match TRBD1. Germline CDR1 and CDR2: DFQATT and SNEGSKA (reference sequence). The CDR3 totals 13 residues. V lost 5 bases, J lost 3 bases, and 5 bases stayed unmatched. The CDR3 is CSAYGQGYYGYTF. CDR3 bases: TGCAGTGCTTATGGACAGGGTTACTATGGCTACACCTTC.

This clonotype was counted at least ten times. V and J are TRBV20-1 and TRBJ2-7; 8 bases line up with TRBD2. The CDR3 loop spans 15 amino acids. V trimming: 6 bases; J trimming: 5 bases; junction bases outside the gene matches: 15. Looked up from germline, CDR1 is DFQATT and CDR2 is SNEGSKA (reference sequence). The CDR3 spells CSAKDPREVRDEQYF. Written as DNA, the CDR3 is TGCAGTGCGAAGGACCCGCGGGAGGTTCGTGACGAGCAGTACTTC.

In the case of this clonotype: A read error may be the cause here, since a much bigger clone is one base away. The chain is built from TRBV7-2 and TRBJ2-7; weak D call: TRBD2 (6 bases). CDR1 is SGHTA, CDR2 FQGNSA, per germline. The CDR3 runs 14 residues. The CDR3 reads CASSQGGPSYKQYF. CDR3 in DNA: TGTGCCAGCAGCCAGGGAGGCCCGTCCTACAAGCAGTACTTC.

This clonotype was counted many times. The chain carries TRBV29-1 and TRBJ1-1; 11 positions agree with TRBD1. With 7 bases clipped from V and 3 bases from J, the junction kept 1 base outside the gene matches. The length of the CDR3 is 12 residues. Per the germline V gene, CDR1 is SQVTM and CDR2 is ANQGSEA. The CDR3 sequence is CSGGQGDTEAFF. The CDR3 nucleotides are TGCAGCGGGGGACAGGGGGACACTGAAGCTTTCTTT.

Worth noting for this clonotype: One base away lies a much larger clone, so this may be a sequencing read error. The chain carries TRBV7-9 and TRBJ2-1; 11 bases are shared with TRBD2. There are 14 residues in the CDR3. The junction had 10 bases not matched to a gene; V was cut back by 5 bases and J by 13 bases. Germline CDR1 and CDR2: SEHNR and FQNEAQ (reference sequence). The CDR3 bases are TGTGCCAGCAGCCAGGGACTAGCGGCAGAGACCCAGTTCTTC. This translates into CASSQGLAAETQFF.

This clonotype was seen many times. The chain joins TRBV4-2 to TRBJ2-4; no definite D call. V lost 0 bases and J lost 9, with 15 bases in between. Germline V gene lookup returns CDR1 LGHNA and CDR2 YNFKEQ. There are 15 residues in the CDR3. CDR3 in DNA: TGTGCCAGCAGCCAAGATCCGACCCACGGTGCCATTCAGTACTTC. Protein sequence: CASSQDPTHGAIQYF.

Concerning this clonotype: A single base separates this from a much larger clone, so it may be a read error. The CDR3 DNA reads TGCGTCAGCAGCCAAGTCGCCGTGCCCGGGGGCACAGATACGCAGTATTTT. This sequence encodes CVSSQVAVPGGTDTQYF. V usage is TRBV4-1 and J usage is TRBJ2-3; the D gene is possibly TRBD2 (5 bases). CDR1 is MGHRA and CDR2 is YSYEKL in the germline V gene. The CDR3 length is 17 residues.

The table lists this clonotype with many counts. The chain is built from TRBV4-3 and TRBJ2-7; 16 nucleotides align to TRBD2. The CDR3 has 18 amino acids. V trimming: 1 base; J trimming: 2 bases; junction bases outside the gene matches: 5. The germline CDR1 and CDR2 sequences are LGHNA and YSLEER. The CDR3 DNA reads as TGCGCCAGCAGCCAAGGGGGACTAGCGGGAGGGTCAACCTACGAGCAGTACTTC. Protein: CASSQGGLAGGSTYEQYF.

This clonotype was detected only a few times. This chain uses TRBV5-4 with TRBJ2-7; the D gene could be TRBD1 or TRBD2 (5 bases each). CDR3 length equals 14 residues. Looked up from germline, CDR1 is SGHNT and CDR2 is YYREEE (reference sequence). Trimming pared 3 bases from V and 2 bases from J, leaving 12 bases between. This CDR3 reads CASSWGRGPYEQYF. Written as DNA, the CDR3 is TGTGCCAGCAGCTGGGGACGGGGTCCCTACGAGCAGTACTTC.

This clonotype was seen at least ten times. V usage is TRBV12-3 or TRBV12-4 and J usage is TRBJ2-3, with D perhaps TRBD1 (5 bases). The CDR3 covers 13 residues. V lost 5 bases, J lost 2 bases, and 8 bases lay in between. CDR3 loop: CASSRQLTDTQYF. CDR3 DNA: TGTGCCAGCAGTCGACAGCTCACAGATACGCAGTATTTT.

The chain employs TRBV30 and TRBJ1-3; D is ambiguous. Germline lookup yields CDR1 GTSNPN and CDR2 SVGIG (reference sequence). This CDR3 has 15 amino acids. V shed 0 bases and J shed 0 bases, with 9 bases lying between them. The CDR3 protein is CAWSVGRISGNTIYF. The CDR3 region has the DNA TGTGCCTGGAGTGTTGGAAGAATCTCTGGAAACACCATATATTTT.